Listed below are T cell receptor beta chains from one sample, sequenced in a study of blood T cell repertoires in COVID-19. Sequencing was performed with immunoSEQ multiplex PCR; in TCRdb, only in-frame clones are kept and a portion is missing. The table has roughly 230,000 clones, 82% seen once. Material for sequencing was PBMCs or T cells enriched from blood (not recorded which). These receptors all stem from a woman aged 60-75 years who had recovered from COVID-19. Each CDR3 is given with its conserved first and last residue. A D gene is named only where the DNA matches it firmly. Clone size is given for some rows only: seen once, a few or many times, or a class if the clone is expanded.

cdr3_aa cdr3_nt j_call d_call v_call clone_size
CASSHLGQGDHNEQFF TGTGCCAGCAGCCACCTGGGACAGGGTGACCACAATGAGCAGTTCTTC TRBJ2-1 TRBD1 TRBV14 -
CASSLGAGTGGFYEQFF TGTGCCAGCAGCTTGGGGGCGGGGACAGGGGGATTCTATGAGCAGTTCTTC TRBJ2-1 TRBD1 TRBV5-6 -
CASSGQGGYEQYF TGTGCCAGTAGCGGACAGGGAGGCTACGAGCAGTACTTC TRBJ2-7 TRBD1 TRBV19 -
CASSPGTGASRDTLNYGYTF TGTGCCAGCAGCCCCGGGACAGGGGCCTCCCGCGATACCCTTAACTATGGCTACACCTTC TRBJ1-2 TRBD1 TRBV6-6 -
CASSQGGNYGYTF TGCGCCAGCAGCCAAGGAGGGAACTATGGCTACACCTTC TRBJ1-2 - TRBV4-3 -
CASSLSVSGRMKETQYF TGTGCCAGCAGCTTATCTGTGAGCGGGAGAATGAAAGAGACCCAGTACTTC TRBJ2-5 TRBD2 TRBV11-2 -
CASSPGQTNSPLHF TGCGCCAGCAGCCCGGGACAGACTAATTCACCCCTCCACTTT TRBJ1-6 TRBD1 TRBV5-1 -
CASSVASGSLNNEQFF TGCGCCAGCAGTGTGGCTAGCGGGAGTTTAAACAATGAGCAGTTCTTC TRBJ2-1 TRBD2 TRBV10-2 -
CASSQDTGPFNEQFF TGTGCCAGTAGCCAGGACACCGGTCCATTCAATGAGCAGTTCTTC TRBJ2-1 - TRBV19 -
CASSLSQTGRNTEAFF TGTGCCAGCAGCTTGTCCCAGACAGGAAGGAACACTGAAGCTTTCTTT TRBJ1-1 - TRBV5-5 -
CASSLPTAPLHF TGTGCCAGCAGTTTACCCACAGCACCCCTCCACTTT TRBJ1-6 - TRBV12-3/TRBV12-4 -
CASSLPGSGEKLFF TGTGCCAGCAGCTTGCCGGGGTCTGGTGAAAAACTGTTTTTT TRBJ1-4 - TRBV5-5 once
CASSSGVREAFF TGTGCCAGCAGTTCAGGGGTACGGGAAGCTTTCTTT TRBJ1-1 - TRBV27 -
CASSMGPGELFF TGCGCCAGCAGTATGGGGCCCGGGGAGCTGTTTTTT TRBJ2-2 - TRBV10-1 -
CASRSQVRLGTGELFF TGTGCCAGCAGGTCACAAGTGAGGCTCGGCACCGGGGAGCTGTTTTTT TRBJ2-2 - TRBV5-5 -